This T cell receptor (beta chain) derives from a study of T cells in localized non-small cell lung cancer. Germline CDR1 reads LGHNA; CDR2 reads YSLEER. The CDR3 length is 16 residues. V shed 0 bases and J shed 5 bases, with 16 bases lying between them. Only in-frame clones appear in the TCRdb table, and some are missing; sequencing was by immunoSEQ multiplex PCR. The repertoire holds 20,000 to 30,000 clones, with about 90% as singletons. Material: peripheral blood, obtained before any cancer treatment. The chain uses TRBV4-3 and TRBJ1-2; D is unresolved. The TCR sequence derives from a woman aged 40-75 years with stage I lung adenocarcinoma. The CDR3 sequence is CASSQDVNGAWYGYTF. Written as DNA, the CDR3 is TGCGCCAGCAGCCAAGATGTGAACGGCGCGTGGTATGGCTACACCTTC.